This TCR beta chain was observed in a study of vaccination and CD4 T cells after COVID-19. Study in general: SARS-CoV-2 PCR on nasal swabs had been positive for the convalescent patients; several were mild and one was severe.

Comments on this clonotype: As yet, its antigen is unknown.

Sequenced with the Oncomine TCR Beta short-read assay was DNA taken from cultured CD4+ T cells. TCRdb passed the PCR reads through MiXCR, listing each CDR3 protein once. The sample includes about 11,000 distinct CDR3 sequences, around 78% seen only once; the top ten take roughly 7.7%. Germline V gene data show CDR1 as SGHAT and CDR2 as FQDESV (reference sequence). CDR3 length: 14 residues. The V gene lost 4 bases and the J gene lost 1 base, with 10 bases spanning the gap. Sample treatment: roughly ten-day PBMC culture with coronavirus spike peptide pools or control peptides (ViraFEST assay). The sample was CD4+ T cells from blood, cultured in vitro. V is TRBV11-1 and J is TRBJ1-2, with D hard to call. This clonotype was sampled from a human donor who had recovered from COVID-19. The CDR3 reads CASSSTSLNYGYTF. The DNA for the CDR3 is TGTGCCAGCAGCTCTACGAGCCTTAACTATGGCTACACCTTC.